This T cell receptor (beta chain) was captured by sequencing in a study of cytomegalovirus exposure and HLA in healthy donors. Per germline, CDR1 LNHDA and CDR2 SQIVND (reference sequence). With 0 bases removed from V and 1 base from J, the gap between germline ends came to 21 bases. This CDR3 has 19 amino acids. Overall study findings and caveats: Later analysis placed DRB1 highest and HLA-C lowest in TCR association rates, which differed by HLA locus. The study dropped some indistinguishable V segments, TRBV6-2 and TRBV6-3 among them. Association of 16,951 TCR beta sequences with HLA alleles was found at 0.05 false discovery rate in a later analysis.

Remarks on this clone: Its antigen is currently unknown.

PCR involved 60 Vbeta and 13 Jbeta primers. The table came from immunoSEQ multiplex PCR; TCRdb's copy has only in-frame clones and leaves some out. The sample has 85,000 to 100,000 clones; around four fifths are singletons. This clonotype was obtained from a man in his fifties in good health and CMV-seropositive. The chain employs TRBV19 and TRBJ1-1, with a possible D match to TRBD1 (5 bases). The specimen sequenced was PBMCs. The CDR3 DNA sequence: TGTGCCAGTAGTATAGATGGAGGGGCCGGGGTCACCGGGAACACTGAAGCTTTCTTT. It is translated as CASSIDGGAGVTGNTEAFF.